This TCR beta chain originates from a study of cytomegalovirus exposure and HLA in healthy donors. A multiplex PCR was run with 60 Vbeta primers and 13 Jbeta primers. Data came from immunoSEQ multiplex PCR; TCRdb stores just in-frame clones and leaves some out. Altogether 150,000 or so clones are present, approximately 71% being singletons, with the ten largest covering 8% to 13%. Germline V gives CDR1 SGHRS, CDR2 YFSETQ. This CDR3 has 17 residues. The ends were cut back, 0 bases at V and 4 bases at J, with 16 bases in the middle. The clonotype originates from a man aged 30 to 39 in good health and CMV-seropositive. The sample was PBMCs. The chain uses TRBV5-1 and TRBJ2-2; D is unresolved. The DNA of the CDR3 is TGCGCCAGCAGCTTGGGTGGATTTACAGATAGCACCGGGGAGCTGTTTTTT. This translates into CASSLGGFTDSTGELFF.